The 17 T cell receptor beta chains listed next were all sequenced from one sample in a study of post-analysis software for immune sequencing data. Study results and limitations: Comparison of patients with controls showed five TRBV segments more frequent in patients, TRBV5-6, TRBV5-1 and TRBV20-1 among them.

These receptors are not linked to any known antigen. Prepared libraries of TCR beta cDNA carried unique molecular identifiers. One entry per CDR3 protein, called by TCRdb with MiXCR from the PCR reads. This table holds around 710,000 distinct CDR3 sequences, about half found once. The sequenced sample was blood. Source of these receptors: a girl aged 10 to 17 with multiple sclerosis.

The chain recombines TRBV28 with TRBJ2-5; 14 bases are a match to TRBD2. CDR1 MDHEN and CDR2 SYDVKM come from the germline V gene. This CDR3 has 20 amino acids. V trimming: 6 bases; J trimming: 5 bases; junction bases outside the gene matches: 20. For the CDR3, the DNA is TGTGCCAGCAGCCCAACCGGGACTAGCGGGAGTCGGGATTGGTCGGAGACCCAGTACTTC. It codes for CASSPTGTSGSRDWSETQYF.

This clonotype came up many times. J is TRBJ2-7 and V is TRBV7-9; possibly TRBD2 for D (6 bases). The CDR3 extends over 14 amino acids. The V and J ends lost 1 base and 2 bases respectively, with 9 bases between them. CDR1 SEHNR and CDR2 FQNEAQ come from the germline V gene (reference sequence). The CDR3 loop reads CASSLGGRPYEQYF. CDR3 sequence (DNA): TGTGCCAGCAGCTTAGGAGGGAGGCCCTACGAGCAGTACTTC.

CDR3 DNA: TGTGCCACCAGCAGAGAGCGGGGAGGGCTTACCTACGAGCAGTACTTC. Translating it yields CATSRERGGLTYEQYF. J is TRBJ2-7 and V is TRBV15; TRBD2 aligns across 7 bases. CDR1 and CDR2 (germline): LNHNV, YYDKDF (reference sequence). Losses at the gene ends were 0 bases for V and 2 bases for J; bases not matched to a gene: 7. The CDR3 is made up of 16 amino acids.

The chain employs TRBV7-2 and TRBJ2-1; 15 nucleotides match TRBD2. Per germline, CDR1 SGHTA and CDR2 FQGNSA. This CDR3 has 16 amino acids. After removal of 4 bases from V and 8 bases from J, the junction contained 6 bases not matched to a gene. CDR3 DNA: TGTGCCAGCAGCTACGGACTAGCGGGAGGGCTGGATGAGCAGTTCTTC. Translation gives CASSYGLAGGLDEQFF.

The CDR3 is CSAEGLAGGQTYNEQYF. CDR3 DNA: TGCAGTGCTGAGGGACTAGCGGGAGGCCAAACCTACAATGAGCAGTACTTC. The chain recombines TRBV20-1 with TRBJ2-5; 15 nucleotides line up with TRBD2. Germline CDR1 and CDR2: DFQATT and SNEGSKA (reference sequence). The CDR3 is made up of 17 amino acids. J lost 11 bases, V lost 5 bases, and 18 bases had no gene match.

J is TRBJ2-7 and V is TRBV25-1; 7 nucleotides line up with TRBD1. V lost 4 bases and J lost 3; bases outside the gene matches: 6. The length of the CDR3 is 14 residues. Per the germline V gene, CDR1 is MGHDK and CDR2 is SYGVNS. CDR3 protein: CASSAGTALYEQYF. CDR3 DNA: TGTGCCAGCAGTGCCGGGACAGCACTCTACGAGCAGTACTTC.

The chain uses TRBV5-1 and TRBJ2-7; D is unresolved. Trimming stripped 0 bases from V and 4 bases from J, with 8 bases between. The CDR3 has 13 amino acids. Germline lookup yields CDR1 SGHRS and CDR2 YFSETQ. The CDR3 loop reads CASSLEQMYEQYF. CDR3 in DNA: TGCGCCAGCAGCTTGGAGCAGATGTACGAGCAGTACTTC.

The rearrangement uses TRBV15 and TRBJ2-5; TRBD2 might be the D (6 bases). The V gene's germline CDR1 is LNHNV and CDR2 YYDKDF (reference sequence). The ends were cut back, 1 base at V and 2 bases at J, with 14 bases in the middle. The CDR3 totals 16 residues. CDR3 DNA sequence: TGTGCCACCAGCAGAGGGGCGGGACTGATGCAAGAGACCCAGTACTTC. Amino acids: CATSRGAGLMQETQYF.

This clonotype came up a few times. The chain combines TRBV7-8 with TRBJ1-2; no definite D call. V lost 0 bases and J lost 10, with 18 bases in between. The germline V gene encodes CDR1 SGHVS and CDR2 FQNEAQ. The CDR3 length is 15 residues. In nucleotides, the CDR3 is TGTGCCAGCAGCTTAGCCAAAAGGGTGTCCGTTTTCTACACCTTC. Its protein product is CASSLAKRVSVFYTF.

On this clonotype: The junction differs from germline at one of its ends, possibly a read error. The rearrangement joins TRBV5-5 to TRBJ1-1; the D is unclear. The length of the CDR3 is 13 residues. CDR1 and CDR2 (germline): SGHKS, YYEKEE (reference sequence). The CDR3 DNA follows: TGCGCCAGCATCGACGGAATGAACACTGAAGCTTTCTTT. Its translation is CASIDGMNTEAFF.

This rearrangement joins TRBV20-1 to TRBJ2-1; 7 bases are a match to TRBD2. V shed 1 base, J shed 4 bases, and the junction held 4 bases outside the gene matches. CDR1 and CDR2 from the germline V gene are DFQATT and SNEGSKA (reference sequence). This CDR3 is 14 amino acids long. CDR3 sequence reads: CSARAPGGYNEQFF. The CDR3 coding sequence is TGCAGTGCTAGAGCCCCGGGAGGTTACAATGAGCAGTTCTTC.

The chain recombines TRBV29-1 with TRBJ2-7; D perhaps matches TRBD2 (6 bases). The length of the CDR3 is 16 residues. V lost 2 bases and J lost 7, with 24 bases in between. Germline V lookup: CDR1 SQVTM, CDR2 ANQGSEA. CDR3 region: CSVELGGEELYNEQYF. The CDR3 DNA reads as TGCAGCGTTGAACTTGGCGGGGAGGAGCTCTACAATGAGCAGTACTTC.

The rearrangement uses TRBV11-3 and TRBJ2-1; TRBD1 agrees at 8 bases. This CDR3 is 15 amino acids long. J was trimmed by 8 bases and V by 2 bases; bases with no gene match: 8. Germline V gene lookup returns CDR1 SGHNT and CDR2 YENEEA. CDR3 sequence: CASSLRQGWIDEQFF. CDR3 sequence (DNA): TGTGCCAGCAGCTTACGACAGGGGTGGATCGATGAGCAGTTCTTC. The full variable domain, rest sourced from reference TRBV11-3 and TRBJ2-1, is EAGVVQSPRYKIIEKKQPVAFWCNPISGHNTLYWYLQNLGQGPELLIRYENEEAVDDSQLPKDRFSAERLKGVDSTLKIQPAELGDSAVYLCASSLRQGWIDEQFFGPGTRLTVL.

For this clonotype: This CDR3 is missing its conserved last phenylalanine or tryptophan, likely due to a read error. The chain uses TRBV4-1 and TRBJ1-2, with 8 bases lining up with TRBD1. CDR1 MGHRA and CDR2 YSYEKL come from the germline V gene. The CDR3 is 14 residues long. Unmatched junction bases numbered 9, after V lost 9 bases and J lost 3 bases. The chain's CDR3 is CASKDSTGDYGYTL. CDR3 DNA: TGCGCCAGTAAGGACTCGACAGGGGACTATGGCTACACCTTA.

The gene calls are TRBV10-3 and TRBJ2-5; 8 bases fit TRBD1. Trimming removed 2 bases from V and 1 base from J; junction bases left unmatched: 9. The CDR3 has 17 amino acids. The germline CDR1 and CDR2 sequences are ENHRY and SYGVKD. The CDR3 DNA sequence: TGTGCCATCAGTGAGCCCCCGGACAGGGAGGCCCAAGAGACCCAGTACTTC. It encodes CAISEPPDREAQETQYF.

The rearrangement links TRBV4-1 to TRBJ2-7; maybe TRBD2 (6 bases). Trimming took 1 base from V and 0 from J, leaving 19 bases between them. The length of the CDR3 is 18 residues. Per germline, CDR1 MGHRA and CDR2 YSYEKL. The CDR3 region has the DNA TGCGCCAGCAGCCAAGGTTTCCTCGGGGACTGGAGCTCCTACGAGCAGTACTTC. This sequence encodes CASSQGFLGDWSSYEQYF.

CDR3 nucleotide sequence: TGTGCCAGCAGCGCGACCGGGCCTCACTACGAGCAGTACTTC. This translates into CASSATGPHYEQYF. V and J are TRBV12-3 or TRBV12-4 and TRBJ2-7; D gene unclear. The V end lost 6 bases, the J end lost 3 bases, and 15 bases lay between the germline ends. CDR3 length equals 14 residues.